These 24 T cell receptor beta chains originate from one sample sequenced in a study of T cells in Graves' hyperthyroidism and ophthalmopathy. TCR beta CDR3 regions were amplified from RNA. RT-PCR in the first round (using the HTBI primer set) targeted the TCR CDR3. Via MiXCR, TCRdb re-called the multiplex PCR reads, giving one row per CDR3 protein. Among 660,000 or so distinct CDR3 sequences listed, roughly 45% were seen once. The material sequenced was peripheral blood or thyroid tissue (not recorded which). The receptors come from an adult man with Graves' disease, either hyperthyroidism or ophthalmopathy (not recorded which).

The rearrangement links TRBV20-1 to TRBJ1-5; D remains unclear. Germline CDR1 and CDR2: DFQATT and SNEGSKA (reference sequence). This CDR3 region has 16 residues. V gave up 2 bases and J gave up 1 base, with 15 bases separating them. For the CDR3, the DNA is TGCAGTGCTAGAACGCAAGGGTTTGGGAGCAATCAGCCCCAGCATTTT. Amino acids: CSARTQGFGSNQPQHF.

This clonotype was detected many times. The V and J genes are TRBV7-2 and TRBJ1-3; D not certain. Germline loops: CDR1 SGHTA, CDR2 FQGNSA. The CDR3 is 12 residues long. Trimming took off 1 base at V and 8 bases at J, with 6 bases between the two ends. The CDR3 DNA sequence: TGTGCCAGCAGCTTAGATGCGGACACCATATATTTT. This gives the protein CASSLDADTIYF.

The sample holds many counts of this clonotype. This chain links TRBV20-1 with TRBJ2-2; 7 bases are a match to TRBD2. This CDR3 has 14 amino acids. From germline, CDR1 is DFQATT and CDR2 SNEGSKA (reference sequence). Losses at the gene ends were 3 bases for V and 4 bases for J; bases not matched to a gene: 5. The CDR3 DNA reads TGCAGTGCTAGGGCGGGGGTTACCACCGGGGAGCTGTTTTTT. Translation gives CSARAGVTTGELFF.

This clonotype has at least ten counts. The CDR3 bases are TGTGCCATCGCGTCACCCTCTGGAAACACCATATATTTT. This sequence encodes CAIASPSGNTIYF. The chain has TRBV10-3 and TRBJ1-3; D is unclear. The germline V and J ends were trimmed by 8 bases and 0 bases, with 8 bases remaining between them. There are 13 residues in the CDR3. From germline, CDR1 is ENHRY and CDR2 SYGVKD.

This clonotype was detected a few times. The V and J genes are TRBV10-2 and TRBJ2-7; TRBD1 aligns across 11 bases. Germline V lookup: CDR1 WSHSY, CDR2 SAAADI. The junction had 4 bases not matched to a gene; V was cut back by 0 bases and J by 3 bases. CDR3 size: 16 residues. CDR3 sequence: CASSESQDRGLYEQYF. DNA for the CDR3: TGCGCCAGCAGTGAGTCTCAGGACAGGGGGCTCTACGAGCAGTACTTC.

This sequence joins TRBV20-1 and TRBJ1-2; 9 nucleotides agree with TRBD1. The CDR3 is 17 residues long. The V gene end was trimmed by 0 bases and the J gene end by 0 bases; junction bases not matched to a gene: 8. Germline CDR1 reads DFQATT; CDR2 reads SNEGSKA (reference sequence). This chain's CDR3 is CSARDPGQGISNYGYTF. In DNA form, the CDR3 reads TGCAGTGCTAGAGATCCCGGACAGGGGATTTCTAACTATGGCTACACCTTC.

The CDR3 spells CASSLTPGTGGLYPLHF. For the CDR3, the DNA is TGTGCCAGCAGCTTGACCCCCGGGACAGGGGGACTTTATCCCCTCCACTTT. The chain employs TRBV11-2 and TRBJ1-6; TRBD1 aligns across 11 bases. The CDR3 is 17 residues long. The junction had 14 bases not matched to a gene; V was cut back by 3 bases and J by 13 bases. Germline V gene lookup returns CDR1 SGHAT and CDR2 FQNNGV.

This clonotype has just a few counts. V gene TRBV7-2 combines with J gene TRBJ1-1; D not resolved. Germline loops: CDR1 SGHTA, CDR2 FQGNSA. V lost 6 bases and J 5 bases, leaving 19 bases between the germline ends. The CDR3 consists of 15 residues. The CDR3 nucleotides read TGTGCCAGCAGTGAAGAAGGGCAAGGACTTACTGAAGCTTTCTTT. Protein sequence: CASSEEGQGLTEAFF.

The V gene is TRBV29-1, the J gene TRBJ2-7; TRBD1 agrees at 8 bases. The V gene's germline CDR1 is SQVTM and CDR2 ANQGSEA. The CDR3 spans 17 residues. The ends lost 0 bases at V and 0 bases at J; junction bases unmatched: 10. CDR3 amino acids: CSVEDGRGPESSYEQYF. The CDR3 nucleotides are TGCAGCGTTGAAGACGGCAGGGGGCCGGAGAGCTCCTACGAGCAGTACTTC.

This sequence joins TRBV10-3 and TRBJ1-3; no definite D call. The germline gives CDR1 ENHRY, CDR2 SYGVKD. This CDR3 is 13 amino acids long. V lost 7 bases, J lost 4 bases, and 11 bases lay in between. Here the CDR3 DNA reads TGTGCCATCACCGGGGTACTAGGAAACACCATATATTTT. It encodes CAITGVLGNTIYF.

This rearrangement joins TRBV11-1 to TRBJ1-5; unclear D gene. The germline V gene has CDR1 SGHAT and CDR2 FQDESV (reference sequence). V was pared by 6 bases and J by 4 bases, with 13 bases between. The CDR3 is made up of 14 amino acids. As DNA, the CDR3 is TGTGCCAGCAGGGATCGGCGTAATAATCAGCCCCAGCATTTT. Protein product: CASRDRRNNQPQHF. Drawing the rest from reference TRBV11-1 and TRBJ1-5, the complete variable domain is EAEVAQSPRYKITEKSQAVAFWCDPISGHATLYWYRQILGQGPELLVQFQDESVVDDSQLPKDRFSAERLKGVDSTLKIQPAELGDSAMYLCASRDRRNNQPQHFGDGTRLSIL.

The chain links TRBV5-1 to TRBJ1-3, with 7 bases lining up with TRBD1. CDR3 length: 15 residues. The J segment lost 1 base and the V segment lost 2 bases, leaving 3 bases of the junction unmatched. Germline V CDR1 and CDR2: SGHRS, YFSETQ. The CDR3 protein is CASSFQGESGNTIYF. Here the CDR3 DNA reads TGCGCCAGCAGCTTCCAGGGGGAGTCTGGAAACACCATATATTTT. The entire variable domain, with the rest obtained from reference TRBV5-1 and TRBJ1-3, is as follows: KAGVTQTPRYLIKTRGQQVTLSCSPISGHRSVSWYQQTPGQGLQFLFEYFSETQRNKGNFPGRFSGRQFSNSRSEMNVSTLELGDSALYLCASSFQGESGNTIYFGEGSWLTVV.

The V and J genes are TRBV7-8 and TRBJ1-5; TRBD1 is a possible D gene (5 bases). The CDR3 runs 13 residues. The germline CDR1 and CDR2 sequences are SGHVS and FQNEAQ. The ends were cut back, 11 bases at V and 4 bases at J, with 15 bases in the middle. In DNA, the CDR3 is TGTGCCTGGAGTATAAGGGGAAATCAGCCCCAGCATTTT. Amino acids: CAWSIRGNQPQHF.

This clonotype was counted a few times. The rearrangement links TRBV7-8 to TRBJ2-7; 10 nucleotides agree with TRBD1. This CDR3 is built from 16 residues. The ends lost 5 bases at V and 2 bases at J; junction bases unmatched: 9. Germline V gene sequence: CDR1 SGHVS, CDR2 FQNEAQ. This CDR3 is CASSPGTGAWAYEQYF. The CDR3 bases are TGTGCCAGCAGCCCAGGGACAGGGGCTTGGGCCTACGAGCAGTACTTC.

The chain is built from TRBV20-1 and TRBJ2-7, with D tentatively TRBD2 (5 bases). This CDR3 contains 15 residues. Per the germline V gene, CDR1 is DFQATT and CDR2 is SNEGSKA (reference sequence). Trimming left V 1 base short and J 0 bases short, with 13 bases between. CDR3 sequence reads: CSARGGPASSYEQYF. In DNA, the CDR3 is TGCAGTGCTAGAGGAGGGCCAGCAAGCTCCTACGAGCAGTACTTC.

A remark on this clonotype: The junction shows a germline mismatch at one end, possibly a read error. CDR3 in DNA: TGTGCCGGCAGCTCGGGACAGGGGGACTACGAGCAGTACTTC. It codes for CAGSSGQGDYEQYF. This rearrangement joins TRBV9 to TRBJ2-7, with TRBD1 matching 11 bases. The CDR3 covers 14 residues. Germline CDR1 SGDLS, CDR2 YYNGEE.

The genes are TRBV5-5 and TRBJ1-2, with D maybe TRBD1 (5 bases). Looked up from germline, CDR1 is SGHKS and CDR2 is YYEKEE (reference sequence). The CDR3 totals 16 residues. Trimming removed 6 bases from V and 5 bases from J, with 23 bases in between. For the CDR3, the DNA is TGTGCCAGCACCGAAGACGGGACCGACAGAGAGTATGGCTACACCTTC. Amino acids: CASTEDGTDREYGYTF.

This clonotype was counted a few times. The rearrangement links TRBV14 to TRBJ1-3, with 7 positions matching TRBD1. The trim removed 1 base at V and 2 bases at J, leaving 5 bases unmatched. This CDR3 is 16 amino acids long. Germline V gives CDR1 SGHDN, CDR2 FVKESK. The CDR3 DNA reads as TGTGCCAGCAGCCAAGGACAGGGCCGGGCTGGAAACACCATATATTTT. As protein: CASSQGQGRAGNTIYF.

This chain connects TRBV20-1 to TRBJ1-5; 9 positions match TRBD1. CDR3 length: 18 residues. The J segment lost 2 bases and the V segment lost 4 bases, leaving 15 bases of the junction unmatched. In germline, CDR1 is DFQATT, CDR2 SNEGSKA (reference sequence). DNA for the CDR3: TGCAGTGCTACATACAGGGGGCGGGGGACGGTTGGCAATCAGCCCCAGCATTTT. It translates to CSATYRGRGTVGNQPQHF.

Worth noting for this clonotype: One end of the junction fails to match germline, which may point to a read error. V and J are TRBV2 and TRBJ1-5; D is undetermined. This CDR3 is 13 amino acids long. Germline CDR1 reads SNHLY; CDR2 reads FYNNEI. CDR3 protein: CASSLSGNQLQHF. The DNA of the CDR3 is TGTGCCAGCAGTTTGAGTGGAAATCAGCTCCAGCATTTT.

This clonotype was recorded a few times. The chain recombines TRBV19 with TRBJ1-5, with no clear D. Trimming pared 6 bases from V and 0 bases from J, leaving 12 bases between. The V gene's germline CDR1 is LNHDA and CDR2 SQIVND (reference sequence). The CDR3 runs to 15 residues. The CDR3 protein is CASRKGKYSNQPQHF. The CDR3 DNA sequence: TGTGCCAGTAGAAAAGGGAAATATAGCAATCAGCCCCAGCATTTT.

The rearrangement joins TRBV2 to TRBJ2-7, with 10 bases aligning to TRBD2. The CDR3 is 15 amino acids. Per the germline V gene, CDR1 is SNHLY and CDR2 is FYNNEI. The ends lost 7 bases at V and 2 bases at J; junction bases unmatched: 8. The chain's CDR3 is CASTHGSGGAYEQYF. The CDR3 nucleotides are TGTGCCAGCACCCACGGGAGCGGGGGGGCCTACGAGCAGTACTTC.

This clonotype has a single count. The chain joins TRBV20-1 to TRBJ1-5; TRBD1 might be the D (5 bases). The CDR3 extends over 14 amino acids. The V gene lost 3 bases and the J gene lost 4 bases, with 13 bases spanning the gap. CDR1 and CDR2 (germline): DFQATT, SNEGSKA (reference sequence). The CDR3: CSASYGTYNQPQHF. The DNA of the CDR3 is TGCAGTGCTAGTTATGGGACTTATAATCAGCCCCAGCATTTT.

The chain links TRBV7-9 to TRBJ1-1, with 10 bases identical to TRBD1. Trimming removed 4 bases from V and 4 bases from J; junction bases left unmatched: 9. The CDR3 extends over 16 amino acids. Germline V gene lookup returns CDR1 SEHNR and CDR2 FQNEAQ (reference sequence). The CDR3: CASSYLTGGASTEAFF. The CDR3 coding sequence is TGTGCCAGCAGCTACCTGACAGGGGGCGCGTCCACTGAAGCTTTCTTT.